One T cell receptor (beta chain) is described in this entry. TCRdb's table, derived via immunoSEQ multiplex PCR, lists solely in-frame clones and lacks some. The sample holds fewer than 65,000 clones, more than 75% seen once. Germline loops: CDR1 LGHNA, CDR2 YSLEER. The CDR3 has 16 amino acids. Losses at the gene ends were 4 bases for V and 4 bases for J; bases not matched to a gene: 10. This specimen belongs to a study of radiotherapy plus CTLA-4 blockade in lung cancer. The study treated chemo-refractory metastatic non-small-cell lung cancer patients with focal radiation plus ipilimumab CTLA-4 blockade.

Material: peripheral blood, obtained from a patient treated with radiotherapy plus ipilimumab. J is TRBJ2-1 and V is TRBV4-3; 7 nucleotides match TRBD1. The TCR originated in a human donor with non-small cell lung cancer who had a complete response to radiotherapy plus ipilimumab. The CDR3 bases are TGCGCCAGCAGCCCCCGGGCGACAGGGCCGTACAATGAGCAGTTCTTC. Translated: CASSPRATGPYNEQFF.